Shown below are 32 T cell receptor beta chains from a single sample sequenced in a study of CD8 T cells in Susac syndrome. Random hexamers were used to reverse transcribe the RNA input (about 0.5 to 1 ug). TCRdb re-called the immunoSEQ multiplex PCR reads through MiXCR, storing one row per CDR3 protein. Of just over 150,000 distinct CDR3 sequences in the sample, about 95% are singletons; the top ten hold about 0.17%. Input material: CD4+ T cells from PBMCs. These receptors were obtained from a human donor with Susac syndrome.

This chain links TRBV11-1 with TRBJ1-1, with D possibly TRBD1 on 5 matching bases. CDR1 is SGHAT and CDR2 is FQDESV in the germline V gene (reference sequence). The CDR3 loop spans 14 amino acids. V lost 5 bases, J lost 5 bases, and 15 bases lay in between. CDR3 DNA sequence: TGTGCCAGCAGCCACGGAGAGGGGTGGACTGAAGCTTTCTTT. This encodes CASSHGEGWTEAFF. Using reference TRBV11-1 and TRBJ1-1 for the parts outside the CDR3, the full variable domain is EAEVAQSPRYKITEKSQAVAFWCDPISGHATLYWYRQILGQGPELLVQFQDESVVDDSQLPKDRFSAERLKGVDSTLKIQPAELGDSAMYLCASSHGEGWTEAFFGQGTRLTVV.

This chain uses TRBV29-1 with TRBJ2-7; D might be TRBD2 (6 bases). CDR3 size: 14 residues. The ends were cut back, 4 bases at V and 2 bases at J, with 15 bases in the middle. From germline, CDR1 is SQVTM and CDR2 ANQGSEA. The CDR3 reads CSVGLSGEAYEQYF. The CDR3 DNA follows: TGCAGCGTTGGGCTGTCGGGGGAGGCCTACGAGCAGTACTTC.

The chain carries TRBV29-1 and TRBJ1-2; 7 nucleotides line up with TRBD1. CDR1 is SQVTM and CDR2 is ANQGSEA in the germline V gene. The CDR3 consists of 13 residues. With V trimmed by 7 bases and J by 3 bases, 8 bases remained unmatched. In DNA, the CDR3 is TGCAGCGCTGACAGGGAAGGGGACTATGGCTACACCTTC. The encoded protein is CSADREGDYGYTF.

The V gene is TRBV5-1, the J gene TRBJ2-7; D not resolved. The CDR3 loop spans 14 amino acids. CDR1 is SGHRS, CDR2 YFSETQ, per germline. The ends were cut back, 0 bases at V and 3 bases at J, with 10 bases in the middle. CDR3 in amino acids: CASSLALKNYEQYF. The CDR3 DNA reads as TGCGCCAGCAGCTTGGCCTTGAAGAACTACGAGCAGTACTTC.

CDR3 nucleotides: TGTGCCAGCAGCTTGAAGGGGGGTAGCGCCAATGAGCAGTTCTTC. The encoded protein is CASSLKGGSANEQFF. The chain carries TRBV11-2 and TRBJ2-1; D is tentatively TRBD1 or TRBD2 (6 bases each). Deletions cut 3 bases from V and 6 bases from J, with 15 bases between. CDR1 is SGHAT and CDR2 is FQNNGV in the germline V gene. This CDR3 spans 15 amino acids.

The rearrangement joins TRBV4-3 to TRBJ2-7; TRBD1 aligns across 8 bases. The CDR3 has 15 residues. Germline CDR1 LGHNA, CDR2 YSLEER. V lost 0 bases, J lost 0 bases, and 1 base stayed unmatched. CDR3 nucleotides: TGCGCCAGCAGCCAAGACGGGACAGGCTCCTACGAGCAGTACTTC. It codes for CASSQDGTGSYEQYF.

The chain employs TRBV24-1 and TRBJ2-3; tentative D call: TRBD1 (6 bases). CDR1 and CDR2 (germline): KGHDR, SFDVKD. The CDR3 covers 14 residues. The V end lost 6 bases, the J end lost 3 bases, and 12 bases lay between the germline ends. The CDR3, as DNA: TGTGCCACCAGTTTCGGCAGGGGAACAGATACGCAGTATTTT. Amino acids: CATSFGRGTDTQYF.

J is TRBJ2-7 and V is TRBV21-1; the D call in the table, TRBD1, was not verified against the DNA. TRBV21-1 is reported as a pseudogene. This CDR3 region has 15 residues. The chain's CDR3 is CASSKKGGTTYEQYF. The CDR3 nucleotides read TGTGCCAGCAGCAAAAAGGGGGGGACGACCTACGAGCAGTACTTC.

J is TRBJ1-2 and V is TRBV20-1; perhaps TRBD1 as D (5 bases). V lost 1 base and J 0 bases, leaving 9 bases between the germline ends. CDR3 size: 14 residues. The germline CDR1 and CDR2 sequences are DFQATT and SNEGSKA (reference sequence). CDR3 sequence (DNA): TGCAGTGCTAGAGGGCGGGGGACTAACTATGGCTACACCTTC. This codes for CSARGRGTNYGYTF.

The CDR3: CASSVGQGVIDTEAFF. In DNA form, the CDR3 reads TGTGCCAGCAGCGTAGGACAGGGGGTGATAGACACTGAAGCTTTCTTT. The rearrangement uses TRBV9 and TRBJ1-1; TRBD1 matches at 9 bases. Trimming removed 0 bases from V and 3 bases from J; junction bases left unmatched: 6. Per germline, CDR1 SGDLS and CDR2 YYNGEE. CDR3 length: 16 amino acids.

On this clonotype itself: At one boundary the junction diverges from the germline segment, which might be a read error. The chain couples TRBV5-1 to TRBJ1-1, with D unclear. CDR1 SGHRS and CDR2 YFSETQ come from the germline V gene. The CDR3 runs to 12 residues. The DNA of the CDR3 is TGCGCCAGCAGCTTGGAAGGAGGTGAAGTTTTCTTT. Its translation: CASSLEGGEVFF.

The rearrangement links TRBV5-4 to TRBJ2-5; D may be TRBD1 (6 bases). Trimming removed 0 bases at V and 0 bases at J, with 9 bases between. Germline lookup yields CDR1 SGHNT and CDR2 YYREEE (reference sequence). The CDR3 consists of 15 residues. Written as DNA, the CDR3 is TGTGCCAGCAGCTTGGATCAGGGGCACCAAGAGACCCAGTACTTC. Translation gives CASSLDQGHQETQYF.

The V call is TRBV19, the J call TRBJ1-2; D unclear. Germline V gene lookup returns CDR1 LNHDA and CDR2 SQIVND (reference sequence). CDR3 size: 12 residues. V shed 8 bases and J shed 4 bases, with 11 bases lying between them. As DNA, the CDR3 is TGTGCCAGTGTTCGTAATGGCTATGGCTACACCTTC. This gives the protein CASVRNGYGYTF.

The chain is built from TRBV29-1 and TRBJ1-2; D perhaps matches TRBD1 (6 bases). Germline V lookup: CDR1 SQVTM, CDR2 ANQGSEA. There are 12 residues in the CDR3. Between the trimmed V and J ends, which lost 4 bases and 2 bases, there was a span of 8 bases. Here the CDR3 DNA reads TGCAGCGTTGGGGACAAGAACTATGGCTACACCTTC. Its translation: CSVGDKNYGYTF.

The genes are TRBV9 and TRBJ2-5; D not resolved. Trimming cost V 1 base and J 5 bases, with 3 bases left between them. CDR1 and CDR2 from the germline V gene are SGDLS and YYNGEE. The CDR3 runs to 11 residues. The CDR3 sequence: CASSVSETQYF. Here the CDR3 DNA reads TGTGCCAGCAGCGTATCGGAGACCCAGTACTTC. Together with reference TRBV9 and TRBJ2-5, the CDR3 gives the full variable domain: DSGVTQTPKHLITATGQRVTLRCSPRSGDLSVYWYQQSLDQGLQFLIQYYNGEERAKGNILERFSAQQFPDLHSELNLSSLELGDSALYFCASSVSETQYFGPGTRLLVL.

V is TRBV6-2 or TRBV6-3 and J is TRBJ2-7; 7 positions agree with TRBD1. Germline values: CDR1 MNHEY, CDR2 SVGEGT. V gave up 4 bases and J gave up 2 bases; unmatched junction bases: 11. This CDR3 is built from 16 residues. The CDR3 sequence is CASSSQGQIQTYEQYF. The CDR3 DNA is TGTGCCAGCAGTTCCCAGGGACAGATACAGACCTACGAGCAGTACTTC.

This chain links TRBV4-1 with TRBJ1-1; no firm D call. This CDR3 has 14 residues. V was cut by 0 bases and J by 7 bases, with 12 bases left in between. Germline loops: CDR1 MGHRA, CDR2 YSYEKL. In nucleotides, the CDR3 is TGCGCCAGCAGCCAAGAGATACGGCCTATTGAAGCTTTCTTT. Translated: CASSQEIRPIEAFF.

This rearrangement joins TRBV15 to TRBJ2-3; 7 positions match TRBD2. Germline assignment: CDR1 LNHNV and CDR2 YYDKDF (reference sequence). The CDR3 is 16 amino acids. With 5 bases clipped from V and 2 bases from J, the junction kept 10 bases outside the gene matches. The CDR3 DNA reads TGTGCCACCAGCCTCTCGAGCGGGGCTGTCACAGATACGCAGTATTTT. Translated: CATSLSSGAVTDTQYF.

This chain connects TRBV14 to TRBJ2-4, with D perhaps TRBD1 (5 bases). The length of the CDR3 is 14 residues. V was trimmed by 2 bases and J by 11 bases, leaving 16 bases between them. CDR1 and CDR2 from the germline V gene are SGHDN and FVKESK. The CDR3 DNA is TGTGCCAGCAGCCAACGGCGACAGCTTACCCTTCAGTACTTC. Amino acids: CASSQRRQLTLQYF.

J is TRBJ2-4 and V is TRBV7-9; D gene unclear. Trimming left V 5 bases short and J 1 base short, with 12 bases between. Germline assignment: CDR1 SEHNR and CDR2 FQNEAQ (reference sequence). The length of the CDR3 is 15 residues. In DNA, the CDR3 is TGTGCCAGCAGCCCCCGGAGCGTCGCCAAAAACATTCAGTACTTC. Protein: CASSPRSVAKNIQYF.

This chain joins TRBV5-4 and TRBJ1-1; tentative D call: TRBD1 (6 bases). Looked up from germline, CDR1 is SGHNT and CDR2 is YYREEE (reference sequence). The CDR3 runs 16 residues. The ends were cut back, 0 bases at V and 3 bases at J, with 15 bases in the middle. CDR3: CASSLAGGGLDTEAFF. CDR3 DNA sequence: TGTGCCAGCAGCTTGGCTGGTGGGGGGCTCGACACTGAAGCTTTCTTT. Variable domain in full (rest from reference TRBV5-4 and TRBJ1-1): ETGVTQSPTHLIKTRGQQVTLRCSSQSGHNTVSWYQQALGQGPQFIFQYYREEENGRGNFPPRFSGLQFPNYSSELNVNALELDDSALYLCASSLAGGGLDTEAFFGQGTRLTVV.

The gene calls are TRBV7-8 and TRBJ2-7, with TRBD1 matching over 9 bases. The CDR3 covers 14 residues. Germline CDR1 SGHVS, CDR2 FQNEAQ. Germline trimming cut 3 bases from V and 4 bases from J; bases unmatched to any gene: 4. CDR3 sequence reads: CASSFWTGEYEQYF. For the CDR3, the DNA is TGTGCCAGCAGCTTCTGGACAGGGGAATACGAGCAGTACTTC.

This sequence joins TRBV20-1 and TRBJ1-2; weak D call: TRBD1 (5 bases). The V and J ends lost 6 bases and 7 bases respectively, with 15 bases between them. The CDR3 sequence is 12 residues long. CDR1 and CDR2 from the germline V gene are DFQATT and SNEGSKA (reference sequence). The CDR3 is CSASRGTGGYTF. In DNA, the CDR3 is TGCAGTGCCAGCCGGGGCACCGGTGGCTACACCTTC.

In DNA, the CDR3 is TGTGCCAGCACCGCGGACAGGGCGCAAGAGACCCAGTACTTC. Its protein product is CASTADRAQETQYF. This sequence joins TRBV7-2 and TRBJ2-5; 8 nucleotides agree with TRBD1. The CDR3 is 14 residues long. Germline V gives CDR1 SGHTA, CDR2 FQGNSA. J gave up 2 bases and V 7 bases, and 6 bases lay outside the gene matches.

V and J are TRBV20-1 and TRBJ1-2; unclear D gene. Per the germline V gene, CDR1 is DFQATT and CDR2 is SNEGSKA (reference sequence). The germline V and J ends were trimmed by 6 bases and 2 bases, with 10 bases remaining between them. This CDR3 has 12 residues. The CDR3 is CSAVSLNYGYTF. The DNA for the CDR3 is TGCAGTGCGGTTTCACTAAACTATGGCTACACCTTC.

The chain uses TRBV23-1 and TRBJ2-7; no clear D. TRBV23-1 is marked as an open reading frame, function uncertain. CDR3 length: 12 residues. The V gene lost 4 bases and the J gene lost 5 bases, with 9 bases spanning the gap. The CDR3 here is CASSLRKNEQYF. The CDR3 DNA reads TGCGCCAGCAGTCTCAGGAAAAACGAGCAGTACTTC.

V gene TRBV4-1 combines with J gene TRBJ2-5; weak D call: TRBD2 (5 bases). Germline V gives CDR1 MGHRA, CDR2 YSYEKL. Trimming stripped 0 bases from V and 1 base from J, with 12 bases between. The CDR3 runs 16 residues. Here the CDR3 reads CASSQEGVTSQETQYF. In nucleotides, the CDR3 is TGCGCCAGCAGCCAAGAGGGAGTCACCTCCCAAGAGACCCAGTACTTC.

The chain's CDR3 is CASSVSGAPVSGANVLTF. CDR3 nucleotides: TGTGCCAGCAGCGTAAGTGGGGCCCCTGTCTCTGGGGCCAACGTCCTGACTTTC. The J gene is TRBJ2-6, the V gene TRBV9; D perhaps matches TRBD1 (5 bases). Trimming removed 1 base at V and 0 bases at J, with 14 bases between. The CDR3 length is 18 residues. Germline V CDR1 and CDR2: SGDLS, YYNGEE.

The chain has TRBV24-1 and TRBJ2-1, with 14 bases identical to TRBD2. Germline values: CDR1 KGHDR, CDR2 SFDVKD. With 3 bases clipped from V and 5 bases from J, the junction kept 5 bases outside the gene matches. The CDR3 contains 17 residues. The CDR3 DNA reads as TGTGCCACCAGTGATGGGGGACTAGCGGGGGTCCACAATGAGCAGTTCTTC. Translating gives CATSDGGLAGVHNEQFF.

The chain couples TRBV20-1 to TRBJ2-5; the match to TRBD2 covers 9 bases. CDR1 is DFQATT, CDR2 SNEGSKA, per germline (reference sequence). After removal of 7 bases from V and 2 bases from J, the junction contained 2 bases not matched to a gene. The CDR3 runs 12 residues. The CDR3 region has the DNA TGCAGTGGTGGACTAGCGCAAGAGACCCAGTACTTC. Protein: CSGGLAQETQYF.

V gene TRBV19 combines with J gene TRBJ1-4; D not resolved. Between the trimmed V and J ends, which lost 4 bases and 8 bases, there was a span of 5 bases. The CDR3 length is 11 residues. In germline, CDR1 is LNHDA, CDR2 SQIVND (reference sequence). The CDR3 spells CASSKGEKLFF. CDR3 DNA sequence: TGTGCCAGTAGTAAGGGCGAAAAACTGTTTTTT. The complete variable domain, with remaining parts taken from reference TRBV19 and TRBJ1-4, reads DGGITQSPKYLFRKEGQNVTLSCEQNLNHDAMYWYRQDPGQGLRLIYYSQIVNDFQKGDIAEGYSVSREKKESFPLTVTSAQKNPTAFYLCASSKGEKLFFGSGTQLSVL.

The chain employs TRBV4-1 and TRBJ1-1; no clear D. Germline V gene lookup returns CDR1 MGHRA and CDR2 YSYEKL. The V gene lost 5 bases and the J gene lost 8 bases, with 12 bases spanning the gap. This CDR3 has 12 residues. The DNA for the CDR3 is TGCGCCAGCAGCTTATGGGGAGGAGAAGCTTTCTTT. Protein: CASSLWGGEAFF.